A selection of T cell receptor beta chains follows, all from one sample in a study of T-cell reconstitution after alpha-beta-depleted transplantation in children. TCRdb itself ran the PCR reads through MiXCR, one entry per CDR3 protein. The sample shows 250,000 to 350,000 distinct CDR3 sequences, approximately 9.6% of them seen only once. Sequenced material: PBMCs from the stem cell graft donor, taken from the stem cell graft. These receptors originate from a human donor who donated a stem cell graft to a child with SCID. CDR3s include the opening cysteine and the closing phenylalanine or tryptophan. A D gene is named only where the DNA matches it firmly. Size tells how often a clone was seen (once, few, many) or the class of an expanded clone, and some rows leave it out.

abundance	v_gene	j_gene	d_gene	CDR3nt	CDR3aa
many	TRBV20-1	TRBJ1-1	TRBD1	TGCAGTGCTAGAGAGCTGGGACAGGGATTTGAAGCTTTCTTT	CSARELGQGFEAFF
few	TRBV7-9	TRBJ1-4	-	TGTGCCAGCAGCTTAGAGGCTGAAAAACTGTTTTTT	CASSLEAEKLFF
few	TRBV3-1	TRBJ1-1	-	TGTGCCAGCAGCCAAATGGGGAGCACTGAAGCTTTCTTT	CASSQMGSTEAFF
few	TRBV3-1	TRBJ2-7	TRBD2	TGTGCCAGCAGCCAGGAAACACTAGCGGGGGCCTGGGAGCAGTACTTC	CASSQETLAGAWEQYF
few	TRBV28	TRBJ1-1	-	TGTGCCAGCGGGGGGACCATGAACACTGAAGCTTTCTTT	CASGGTMNTEAFF
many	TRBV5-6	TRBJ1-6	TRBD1	TGTGCCAGCAGCCCTGGCAGGACAGGCTATTCACCCCTCCACTTT	CASSPGRTGYSPLHF
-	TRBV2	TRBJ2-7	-	TGTGCCAGCAGCGTTGGACTGGACGAGCAGTACTTC	CASSVGLDEQYF
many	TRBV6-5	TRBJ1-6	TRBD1	TGTGCCAGCAGACCCATCGGGACAGGAGACTCACCCCTCCACTTT	CASRPIGTGDSPLHF
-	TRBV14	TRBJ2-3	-	TGTGCCAGCAGCCAATTGGGCGCGGTGGGGATCGATACGCAGTATTTT	CASSQLGAVGIDTQYF
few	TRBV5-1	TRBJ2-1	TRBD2	TGCGCCAGCAGCTTGCCACCACTAGCGGGGGGGAGTATGAGCTCCTACAATGAGCAGTTCTTC	CASSLPPLAGGSMSSYNEQFF
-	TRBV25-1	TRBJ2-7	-	TGTGCCAGCAGTGAACACGGGGATGCCTACGAGCAGTACTTC	CASSEHGDAYEQYF
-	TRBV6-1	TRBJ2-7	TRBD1	TGTGCCAGCAGTCCCCATACAGGGGGGGAGCAGTACTTC	CASSPHTGGEQYF
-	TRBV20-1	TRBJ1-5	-	TGCAGTGCTAGAGCGGAAGATAGCAATCAGCCCCAGCATTTT	CSARAEDSNQPQHF
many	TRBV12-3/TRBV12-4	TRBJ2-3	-	TGTGCCAGCAGTTTTACGGGGGAGGCAGATACGCAGTATTTT	CASSFTGEADTQYF
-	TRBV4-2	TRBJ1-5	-	TGTGCCAGCAGCCAATACCTTTGGGGACAGCCCCAGCATTTT	CASSQYLWGQPQHF
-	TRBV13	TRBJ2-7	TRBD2	TGTGCCAGCAGCTCGGTCTGGGGGGGGGAGCGCGAGCAGTACTTC	CASSSVWGGEREQYF
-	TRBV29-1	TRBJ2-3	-	TGCAGCGTTGAGGAACAGGGAGCAGATACGCAGTATTTT	CSVEEQGADTQYF
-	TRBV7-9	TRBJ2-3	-	TGTGCCAGCAGCTTAGGCGGGACAGAGACAGATAAGCAGTATTTT	CASSLGGTETDKQYF
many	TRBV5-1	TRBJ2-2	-	TGCGCCAGCAGCTTGTCCGTCTCCGGGACCGGGGAGCTGTTTTTT	CASSLSVSGTGELFF
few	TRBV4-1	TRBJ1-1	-	TGCGCCAGCAGCCAAGAGGCTCAGGGCCCGAACACTGAAGCTTTCTTT	CASSQEAQGPNTEAFF
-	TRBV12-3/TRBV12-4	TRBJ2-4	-	TGTGCCAGCAGTTTTAGAGAGGTAGCCAAAAACATTCAGTACTTC	CASSFREVAKNIQYF
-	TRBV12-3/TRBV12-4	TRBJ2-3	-	TGTGCCAGCAGCAAGAGAACAGGGACTGAGACTAGCACAGATACGCAGTATTTT	CASSKRTGTETSTDTQYF
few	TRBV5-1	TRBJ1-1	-	TGCGCCAGCAGCTACCGCCGCGGGGGAGAAAACACTGAAGCTTTCTTT	CASSYRRGGENTEAFF
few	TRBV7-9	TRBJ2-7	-	TGTGCCAGCAGCTTACCCGGGAATGAGCAGTACTTC	CASSLPGNEQYF
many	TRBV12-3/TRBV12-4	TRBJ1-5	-	TGTGCCAGCAGCACTCACGGGGGCAATCAGCCCCAGCATTTT	CASSTHGGNQPQHF
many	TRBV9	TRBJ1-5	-	TGTGCCAGCAGCGTAGGGGGGTCCAATCAGCCCCAGCATTTT	CASSVGGSNQPQHF
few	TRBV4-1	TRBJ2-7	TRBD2	TGCGCCAGCAGCCCCGTCACTAGCGGGGGTTACGAGCAGTACTTC	CASSPVTSGGYEQYF
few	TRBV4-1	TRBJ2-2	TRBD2	TGCGCCAGCAGCCAAGAATCCAGCGGGGGGGCCCTCGACGAGCTGTTTTTT	CASSQESSGGALDELFF
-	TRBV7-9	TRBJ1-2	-	TGTGCCAGCAGCTTAGAACCTAGCGGGGGCTACACCTTC	CASSLEPSGGYTF
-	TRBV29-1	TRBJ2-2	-	TGCAGCGTTGAAATGGACACCGGGGAGCTGTTTTTT	CSVEMDTGELFF
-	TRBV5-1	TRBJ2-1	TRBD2	TGCGCCAGCAGCTTGGATGGTGGGGGGGGTGGCAATGAGCAGTTCTTC	CASSLDGGGGGNEQFF
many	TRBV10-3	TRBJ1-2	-	TGTGCCATCAGTGCCTACGGGAGGGACGTGGAAATTAACTATGGCTACACCTTC	CAISAYGRDVEINYGYTF
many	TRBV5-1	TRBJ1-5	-	TGCGCCAGCAGCTTGGAGGGTCAGCCCCAGCATTTT	CASSLEGQPQHF
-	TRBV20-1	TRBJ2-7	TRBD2	TGCAGTGCTAGAGATCCAGCGGGACTAGCCTACGAGCAGTACTTC	CSARDPAGLAYEQYF
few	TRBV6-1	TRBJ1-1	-	TGTGCCAGCAGCCTGGAGCCCTGGAACACTGAAGCTTTCTTT	CASSLEPWNTEAFF
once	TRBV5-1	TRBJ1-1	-	TGCGCCAGCAGCTTGGGAACTACCGGTCCTGAAGCTTTCTTT	CASSLGTTGPEAFF
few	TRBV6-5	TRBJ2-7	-	TGTGCCAGCAGTTACTCGGAGGGCAGGGGCGAGCAGTACTTC	CASSYSEGRGEQYF
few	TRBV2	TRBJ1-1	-	TGTGCCAGCAGTCCTTCGGGGGGGAAGGGGCGAGCTTTCTTT	CASSPSGGKGRAFF
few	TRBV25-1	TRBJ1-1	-	TGTGCCAGCAGGGAGGGCGTGGGGCAAGCTTTCTTT	CASREGVGQAFF
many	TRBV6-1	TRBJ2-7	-	TGTGCCAGCAGGAGGACACCGGAATCCTACGAGCAGTACTTC	CASRRTPESYEQYF
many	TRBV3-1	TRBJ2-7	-	TGTGCCAGCAGCCTCCGAGGGGCAGGCGAGCAGTACTTC	CASSLRGAGEQYF
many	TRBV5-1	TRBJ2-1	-	TGCGCCAGCAGCTTGGCGGGCGGGGTTGAGCAGTTCTTC	CASSLAGGVEQFF
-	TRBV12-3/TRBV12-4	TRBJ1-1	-	TGTGCCAGCAGTGGGTTGGAGTCGGGCCGTAGTGAAGCTTTCTTT	CASSGLESGRSEAFF
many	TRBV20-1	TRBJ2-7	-	TGCAGTGCTAGGTGGCAGCCTAACTCCTACGAGCAGTACTTC	CSARWQPNSYEQYF
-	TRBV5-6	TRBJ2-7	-	TGTGCCAGCAGCCCCGGGCCCGGGAGCACCGAGCAGTACTTC	CASSPGPGSTEQYF
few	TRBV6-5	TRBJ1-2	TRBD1	TGTGCCAGCAGTTACGGACAGGTCTCCTATGGCTACACCTTC	CASSYGQVSYGYTF
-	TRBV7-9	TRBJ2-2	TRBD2	TGTGCCAGCAGCATGACTAGCGGAAACACCGGGGAGCTGTTTTTT	CASSMTSGNTGELFF
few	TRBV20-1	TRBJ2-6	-	TGCAGTGCTAGAGGGGGGACTGGGGCCAACGTCCTGACTTTC	CSARGGTGANVLTF
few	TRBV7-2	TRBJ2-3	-	TGTGCCAGCAGCCCCGGTCCGGCCGGGACGCAGTATTTT	CASSPGPAGTQYF
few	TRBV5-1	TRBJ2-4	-	TGCGCCAGCAGCTTGTACGGCAGGGGCGCCAAAAACATTCAGTACTTC	CASSLYGRGAKNIQYF
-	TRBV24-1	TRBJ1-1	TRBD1	TGTGCCACCAGTGATCGAAATCCGACAGGGACGAACACTGAAGCTTTCTTT	CATSDRNPTGTNTEAFF
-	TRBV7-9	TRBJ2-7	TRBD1	TGTGCCAGCAGCCCAAAGATAGGACCGGACAGGACCTACGAGCAGTACTTC	CASSPKIGPDRTYEQYF
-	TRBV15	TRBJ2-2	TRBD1	TGTGCCACCAGCAGGGACAGGGGGATCACCGGGGAGCTGTTTTTT	CATSRDRGITGELFF
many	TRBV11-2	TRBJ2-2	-	TGTGCCAGCAGCTTAGAAGTAGCCTCCGGGGAGCTGTTTTTT	CASSLEVASGELFF
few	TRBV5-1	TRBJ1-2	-	TGCGCCAGCAGCTTGGCCGGCGAGGGCTACACCTTC	CASSLAGEGYTF